The rows below give T cell receptor beta chains drawn from one sample of a study of blood T cell repertoires in COVID-19. Using immunoSEQ multiplex PCR, the repertoire was profiled, and TCRdb retains in-frame clones only, with some absent. The data show 140,000 or so clones, around 90% seen once. The material sequenced was peripheral blood. All receptors derive from a man aged 55 to 70 with active or convalescent COVID-19. CDR3s include the opening cysteine and the closing phenylalanine or tryptophan. The D gene is left open where the match is weak.

j_call v_call d_call cdr3_aa
TRBJ1-1 TRBV19 TRBD1 CASNTGTGRQLSVEAFF
TRBJ1-4 TRBV9 NA CASSVGGQNQEKLFF
TRBJ2-1 TRBV5-4 TRBD2 CASSLAGGSSYNEQFF
TRBJ2-7 TRBV7-2 TRBD2 CASSPKAGVGEQYF
TRBJ2-7 TRBV27 NA CASSGTPSYEQYF
TRBJ1-4 TRBV15 TRBD1 CATSSRQGWELFF
TRBJ1-4 TRBV7-2 NA CASSTGRGAEKLFF
TRBJ2-7 TRBV19 NA CASSGGPFYEQYF
TRBJ1-4 TRBV28 NA CASSLGTGTTNEKLFF
TRBJ1-6 TRBV20-1 NA CSAAGGSPLHF
TRBJ2-1 TRBV19 TRBD2 CASSILREGLYNEQFF
TRBJ2-7 TRBV12-3/TRBV12-4 TRBD1 CASSFWTGGEQYF
TRBJ2-1 TRBV28 NA CASRSGSYNEQFF
TRBJ1-5 TRBV6-5 TRBD1 CASTTGRGGNQPQHF
TRBJ2-3 TRBV16 NA CASSPERASTDTQYF
TRBJ1-1 TRBV5-4 NA CASSHDREAFF
TRBJ2-7 TRBV9 NA CASSPSQGYYEQYF
TRBJ1-6 TRBV7-9 NA CASSPPLRETARAPLHF
TRBJ1-1 TRBV28 TRBD1 CASVQGAVWTEAFF
TRBJ2-6 TRBV9 TRBD1 CASSAPTGDTPGANVLTF
TRBJ2-5 TRBV5-1 TRBD2 CASSPDPTSGRRGIKETQYF
TRBJ2-2 TRBV28 NA CASNRGGVTGELFF